A selection of T cell receptor beta chains follows, all from one sample in a study of blood T cell repertoires in COVID-19. The repertoire was sequenced with immunoSEQ multiplex PCR; TCRdb's copy has only in-frame clones and lacks some. The sample lists about 150,000 clones; over 75% were seen once. The source material was peripheral blood. The receptor source for this set is a woman aged 40 to 50 with acute or convalescent COVID-19. CDR3s include the opening cysteine and the closing phenylalanine or tryptophan. D genes are given only for firm matches. Only part of the rows carry a size: once, few, many, or a class if the clone is expanded.

len | abundance | j_gene | d_gene | v_gene | CDR3nt | CDR3aa
16 | NA | TRBJ1-2 | TRBD1 | TRBV30 | TGTGCCTGGAAGTCGGGTTCCACAGGGGCTAACTATGGCTACACCTTC | CAWKSGSTGANYGYTF
15 | NA | TRBJ1-5 | NA | TRBV5-1 | TGCGCCAGCAGCTTGGGGACAGAAAACAATCAGCCCCAGCATTTT | CASSLGTENNQPQHF
14 | NA | TRBJ1-5 | TRBD1 | TRBV18 | TGTGCCAGCTCACCCGGACAGGGATCTCAGCCCCAGCATTTT | CASSPGQGSQPQHF
13 | NA | TRBJ2-1 | TRBD1 | TRBV9 | TGTGCCAGCAGCGTAGGAGGGGGCGGTGAGCAGTTCTTC | CASSVGGGGEQFF
14 | NA | TRBJ2-2 | TRBD2 | TRBV2 | TGTGCCAGCGAAGGGGAGGGATATACCGGGGAGCTGTTTTTT | CASEGEGYTGELFF
16 | NA | TRBJ2-1 | TRBD2 | TRBV5-1 | TGCGCCAGCAGCTTGGTAGCGGGAGGGACCTACAATGAGCAGTTCTTC | CASSLVAGGTYNEQFF
14 | NA | TRBJ1-1 | TRBD1 | TRBV5-1 | TGCGCCAGCATGCCGACAGGGGGCCTCACTGAAGCTTTCTTT | CASMPTGGLTEAFF
15 | once | TRBJ2-1 | TRBD2 | TRBV3-1/TRBV3-2 | TGTGCCAGCAGAAAAGCGGGGGACTCATACAATGAGCAGTTCTTC | CASRKAGDSYNEQFF
12 | once | TRBJ2-1 | NA | TRBV7-9 | TGTGCCAGCAGCTTAGCGGGGAGCGGGCAGTTCTTC | CASSLAGSGQFF
18 | NA | TRBJ1-2 | TRBD1 | TRBV27 | TGTGCCAGCAGTTTATTCCCCTCGACAGGGGTCGGCTCCTATGGCTACACCTTC | CASSLFPSTGVGSYGYTF
15 | NA | TRBJ2-7 | TRBD1 | TRBV19 | TGTGCCAGTAGTATAAAGGGGACAGGGAGAAACGAGCAGTACTTC | CASSIKGTGRNEQYF
13 | NA | TRBJ1-2 | TRBD1 | TRBV19 | TGTGCCAGCTTGACAGGGGGCGACTATGGCTACACCTTC | CASLTGGDYGYTF
14 | NA | TRBJ1-2 | TRBD1 | TRBV3-1/TRBV3-2 | TGTGCCAGCAGTTACACAGGGGTAAACTATGGCTACACCTTC | CASSYTGVNYGYTF
15 | NA | TRBJ1-4 | NA | TRBV5-1 | TGCGCCAGCAGCCCGCCGGTGGCAACTAATGAAAAACTGTTTTTT | CASSPPVATNEKLFF
14 | NA | TRBJ2-4 | TRBD2 | TRBV15 | TGTGCCACCTCCGGGGGGGCGGCCAAAAACATTCAGTACTTC | CATSGGAAKNIQYF
13 | NA | TRBJ1-2 | TRBD1 | TRBV19 | TGTGCCAGTTCCCAACCGACAGGGACTGGCTACACCTTC | CASSQPTGTGYTF
12 | NA | TRBJ2-7 | NA | TRBV7-2 | TGTGCCAGCAGCCTAGGAGGGTGGGAGCAGTACTTC | CASSLGGWEQYF
13 | few | TRBJ2-7 | NA | TRBV6-1 | TGTGCCAGCACCTACGGACAAATGTACGAGCAGTACTTC | CASTYGQMYEQYF
19 | NA | TRBJ2-1 | TRBD2 | TRBV4-2 | TGTGCCAGCAGCCGCCGGACTAGCGGGGGGGCCTCGGCCTACAATGAGCAGTTCTTC | CASSRRTSGGASAYNEQFF
18 | NA | TRBJ2-3 | TRBD2 | TRBV19 | TGTGCCAGTAGTGGTCCCCAGCGGGGCCACCCCAGCACAGATACGCAGTATTTT | CASSGPQRGHPSTDTQYF
16 | NA | TRBJ2-5 | TRBD2 | TRBV4-2 | TGTGCCAGCAGCCAAGAAATTAGCGGGAGACGAGAGACCCAGTACTTC | CASSQEISGRRETQYF
13 | NA | TRBJ2-7 | NA | TRBV19 | TGTGCCAGTAGTATAGATCCCGGTTACGAGCAGTACTTC | CASSIDPGYEQYF
15 | NA | TRBJ2-1 | NA | TRBV5-1 | TGCGCCAGCAGCTTGGTTCTAGGATCGAACAATGAGCAGTTCTTC | CASSLVLGSNNEQFF
13 | NA | TRBJ2-7 | NA | TRBV2 | TGTGCCAGCAGTTCGGACACCAACTACGAGCAGTACTTC | CASSSDTNYEQYF
16 | NA | TRBJ2-2 | NA | TRBV11-2 | TGTGCCAGCAGCTTAGAGGGCAGAATGAACACCGGGGAGCTGTTTTTT | CASSLEGRMNTGELFF
16 | NA | TRBJ2-1 | TRBD2 | TRBV7-3 | TGTGCCAGCAGCTCTAGCCTAGCGGGGGGGCGAGGTGAGCAGTTCTTC | CASSSSLAGGRGEQFF
15 | NA | TRBJ2-1 | TRBD2 | TRBV2 | TGTGCCAGCAGTGAAGGGCGGGGGGGCCACAATGAGCAGTTCTTC | CASSEGRGGHNEQFF
13 | NA | TRBJ1-1 | NA | TRBV18 | TGTGCCAGCTCACCTGCAGGTAACACTGAAGCTTTCTTT | CASSPAGNTEAFF
13 | NA | TRBJ1-2 | TRBD1 | TRBV27 | TGTGCCAGCAGTGGGGACAGCGCCTATGGCTACACCTTC | CASSGDSAYGYTF
15 | NA | TRBJ2-7 | NA | TRBV11-2 | TGTGCCAGCAGCTTAGGCACCGCGGGGCCCTACGAGCAGTACTTC | CASSLGTAGPYEQYF
16 | NA | TRBJ2-1 | TRBD2 | TRBV19 | TGTGCCAGTAGTATTGCGGGGGGGAGCTCCTACAATGAGCAGTTCTTC | CASSIAGGSSYNEQFF
16 | many | TRBJ1-1 | NA | TRBV4-2 | TGTGCCAGCAGCTACCCGGCCGGGGGCGGGGGCACTGAAGCTTTCTTT | CASSYPAGGGGTEAFF
14 | NA | TRBJ2-2 | TRBD2 | TRBV7-2 | TGTGCCAGCAGACCTTTTAGCGGGACCGGGGAGCTGTTTTTT | CASRPFSGTGELFF
15 | NA | TRBJ2-7 | TRBD2 | TRBV19 | TGTGCCAGTAGTATAGTTGCTAGCGGGAGCTACGAGCAGTACTTC | CASSIVASGSYEQYF
16 | NA | TRBJ1-2 | NA | TRBV5-8 | TGTGCCAGCAGCTCAAGGTCGACAGCTCCTGTCTATGGCTACACCTTC | CASSSRSTAPVYGYTF
13 | once | TRBJ2-1 | TRBD2 | TRBV24-1 | TGTGCCACCAGAGAAGCGGGAGAGTATGAGCAGTTCTTC | CATREAGEYEQFF
18 | NA | TRBJ2-7 | TRBD1 | TRBV6-2/TRBV6-3 | TGTGCCAGCAGTTACTCTTCGAAAACCGGGACAGGTTTACCCGAGCAGTACTTC | CASSYSSKTGTGLPEQYF
16 | NA | TRBJ2-3 | NA | TRBV7-9 | TGTGCCAGCAGCTTAGCGCTGGTCGGGGGCACAGATACGCAGTATTTT | CASSLALVGGTDTQYF
15 | NA | TRBJ1-2 | TRBD1 | TRBV30 | TGTGCCTGGAGTGGCGAGACAGGGTACGACTATGGCTACACCTTC | CAWSGETGYDYGYTF
15 | NA | TRBJ2-7 | TRBD1 | TRBV5-1 | TGCGCCAGCAGCTTGGCCGACGCAGGACAGGGGACTACACACTTC | CASSLADAGQGTTHF
14 | once | TRBJ1-3 | TRBD1 | TRBV9 | TGTGCCAGCAGCGTAACAGGGGGAGGAAACACCATATATTTT | CASSVTGGGNTIYF
14 | NA | TRBJ1-2 | TRBD1 | TRBV5-1 | TGCGCCAGCAGCTTACGAGACAGGGCAAATGGCTACACCTTC | CASSLRDRANGYTF
16 | few | TRBJ2-3 | TRBD2 | TRBV6-5 | TGTGCCAGCAGTTTCTCTAGCGGGGGGGGTATAGATACGCAGTATTTT | CASSFSSGGGIDTQYF
13 | NA | TRBJ1-6 | NA | TRBV10-2 | TGCGCCTCAACGCGGGCAGATCGGTCACCCCTCCACTTT | CASTRADRSPLHF
16 | NA | TRBJ2-7 | NA | TRBV6-1 | TGTGCCAGCAGTGTCCCGGACAGCACTATCTCCTACGAGCAGTACTTC | CASSVPDSTISYEQYF
14 | medium-sized | TRBJ2-7 | TRBD1 | TRBV18 | TGTGCCAGCGCATTACAACCAGGGGGCTACGAGCAGTACTTC | CASALQPGGYEQYF
12 | NA | TRBJ1-5 | NA | TRBV2 | TGTGCCACGAAAACCCAGGATCAGCCCCAGCATTTT | CATKTQDQPQHF
13 | NA | TRBJ2-7 | TRBD1 | TRBV10-3 | TGTGCCAGCGGACAGGGGGCATTCTACGAGCAGTACTTC | CASGQGAFYEQYF
13 | NA | TRBJ2-7 | NA | TRBV29-1 | TGCAGCGTTGGCGGGCCCCCCCTCTACGAGCAGTACTTC | CSVGGPPLYEQYF
15 | NA | TRBJ2-7 | NA | TRBV2 | TGTGCCAGCAGTGGCGGGACGGCTGGGCTCTACGAGCAGTACTTC | CASSGGTAGLYEQYF
13 | few | TRBJ2-7 | NA | TRBV5-1 | TGCGCCAGCAGCTTGTTGCCAGGGTCAGAGCAGTACTTC | CASSLLPGSEQYF
15 | NA | TRBJ1-5 | TRBD1 | TRBV5-1 | TGCGCCAGCAGCGCGACAGGGAAGGGCAATCAGCCCCAGCATTTT | CASSATGKGNQPQHF
17 | NA | TRBJ1-1 | NA | TRBV19 | TGTGCCAGTAGCGCAGCCAGGGAGGATTTCTGGAACACTGAAGCTTTCTTT | CASSAAREDFWNTEAFF
17 | few | TRBJ1-2 | TRBD1 | TRBV6-1 | TGTGCCAGCAGTGACGCGGGCGGACAGGGGGCCAACTATGGCTACACCTTC | CASSDAGGQGANYGYTF